One sample yielded the 32 T cell receptor beta chains listed below, sequenced in a study of breast tumors, draining lymph nodes, adjacent tissues. The lymph nodes were axillary draining lymph nodes from breast cancer patients. A single record per CDR3 protein comes from TCRdb applying MiXCR to the multiplex PCR reads. The sample comprises fewer than 140,000 distinct CDR3 sequences, more than 25% of which are singletons, and 5.5% to 7% rests with the top ten. The source material was axillary lymph node tissue. These receptors came from a female donor with breast cancer. Some clones in this sample may be carry-over from other donors' samples.

This clonotype was seen repeatedly, ten times or more. The V and J genes are TRBV12-3 or TRBV12-4 and TRBJ1-6, with TRBD1 matching over 9 bases. This CDR3 comprises 14 residues. The trim removed 5 bases at V and 6 bases at J, leaving 2 bases unmatched. The CDR3 region has the DNA TGTGCCAGCAGTGGACAGGGGAGTAATTCACCCCTCCACTTT. Its protein product is CASSGQGSNSPLHF.

This clonotype was found many times. The CDR3 ends on some other residue instead of the conserved phenylalanine or tryptophan, so this is likely a read error. The rearrangement uses TRBV13 and TRBJ2-2, with TRBD1 as a possible D gene (6 bases). Trimming left V 2 bases short and J 1 base short, with 17 bases between. The CDR3 covers 18 residues. Per germline, CDR1 PRHDT and CDR2 FYEKMQ (reference sequence). In nucleotides, the CDR3 is TGTGCCAGCAGCTTACTCCTGGACCGGGACAAGAACACCGGGGAGCTGTTTTTG. Its translation is CASSLLLDRDKNTGELFL.

The rearrangement uses TRBV29-1 and TRBJ2-7; D tentatively fits TRBD1 or TRBD2 (5 bases each). Trimming cost V 4 bases and J 3 bases, with 19 bases left between them. This CDR3 contains 15 residues. Germline V gives CDR1 SQVTM, CDR2 ANQGSEA. The CDR3 is CSVVGSGSQGYEQYF. The CDR3 DNA is TGCAGCGTTGTAGGGAGCGGCAGCCAGGGCTACGAGCAGTACTTC.

In this sample, this clonotype turned up many times. The chain recombines TRBV7-8 with TRBJ2-7; weak D call: TRBD2 (5 bases). V gave up 5 bases and J gave up 6 bases, with 8 bases separating them. CDR1 SGHVS and CDR2 FQNEAQ come from the germline V gene. CDR3 length: 11 amino acids. The CDR3 DNA follows: TGTGCCAGCAGCGCCGAGGGCGAGCAGTACTTC. Its translation: CASSAEGEQYF.

This clonotype was counted many times. The chain carries TRBV20-1 and TRBJ2-3; TRBD2 might be the D (6 bases). The V end was cut by 2 bases, the J end by 5 bases, with 17 bases between. Germline V gene lookup returns CDR1 DFQATT and CDR2 SNEGSKA (reference sequence). This CDR3 is 15 amino acids long. The CDR3 DNA reads TGCAGTGCTAGACCCCTAAATCGGGAGATAGATACGCAGTATTTT. Its translation is CSARPLNREIDTQYF.

This clonotype was observed a few times. A read error may be the cause here, since a much bigger clone is one base away. The chain combines TRBV19 with TRBJ2-1; 8 positions match TRBD2. The V gene's germline CDR1 is LNHDA and CDR2 SQIVND (reference sequence). This CDR3 comprises 16 residues. DNA of the CDR3: TGTGCCAGTAGCGTCCCGGGAGGGCCGAATCACAATGAGCAGTCCTTC. It yields the protein CASSVPGGPNHNEQSF.

This clonotype has a count of ten or more. A single base separates this from a much larger clone, so it may be a read error. The J gene is TRBJ2-7, the V gene TRBV20-1, with TRBD2 matching 12 bases. Trimming at V came to 0 bases and at J to 6 bases, leaving 3 bases not matched to a gene. CDR1 DFQATT and CDR2 SNEGSKA come from the germline V gene (reference sequence). The CDR3 sequence is 14 residues long. The CDR3 spells CSARDGLAGSEQYF. CDR3 coding DNA: TGCAGTGCTAGAGACGGACTAGCGGGATCCGAGCAGTACTTC.

This clonotype was counted ten times or more. The CDR3 is CASSPLQGNEQFF. The CDR3 DNA follows: TGTGCCAGCTCACCATTACAGGGGAATGAGCAGTTCTTC. The rearrangement links TRBV18 to TRBJ2-1; 7 nucleotides agree with TRBD1. Germline values: CDR1 KGHSH, CDR2 LQKENI. The CDR3 length is 13 residues. V lost 2 bases and J lost 7; bases outside the gene matches: 2.

The chain employs TRBV6-4 and TRBJ2-5; tentative D call: TRBD2 (5 bases). Germline values: CDR1 MRHNA, CDR2 SNTAGT. CDR3 length equals 17 residues. The ends were cut back, 5 bases at V and 6 bases at J, with 25 bases in the middle. The CDR3 DNA reads TGTGCCAGCAGTCAGTGGCCCCTAGGAGGTGGGAAAAAGACCCAGTACTTC. Translation: CASSQWPLGGGKKTQYF.

This clonotype was seen at least ten times. The chain recombines TRBV6-1 with TRBJ1-5, with 7 bases identical to TRBD1. J lost 9 bases, V lost 7 bases, and 9 bases had no gene match. Germline V gene sequence: CDR1 MNHNS, CDR2 SASEGT. This CDR3 has 13 residues. CDR3 residues: CASTWDSSRPQHF. The CDR3 nucleotides read TGTGCCAGCACTTGGGACAGCTCCCGGCCCCAGCATTTT.

This clonotype came up a few times. Just one base apart from a much larger clone, this may be a read error. This chain joins TRBV7-9 and TRBJ2-6, with a possible D match to TRBD1 (6 bases). CDR1 and CDR2 (germline): SEHNR, FQNEAQ (reference sequence). The length of the CDR3 is 17 residues. This chain's CDR3 is CASSLGTARSGANLLTF. The CDR3 DNA follows: TGTGCCAGCAGCTTAGGGACAGCTCGCTCTGGGGCCAACCTCCTGACTTTC. The variable domain in full, with the rest retrieved from reference TRBV7-9 and TRBJ2-6, is DTGVSQNPRHKITKRGQNVTFRCDPISEHNRLYWYRQTLGQGPEFLTYFQNEAQLEKSRLLSDRFSAERPKGSFSTLEIQRTEQGDSAMYLCASSLGTARSGANLLTFGAGSRLTVL.

This clonotype occurred a few times. V gene TRBV27 combines with J gene TRBJ2-1; tentative D call: TRBD1 (6 bases). This CDR3 contains 20 residues. Per germline, CDR1 MNHEY and CDR2 SMNVEV (reference sequence). V gave up 4 bases and J gave up 0 bases, with 25 bases separating them. The CDR3 bases are TGTGCCAGCAGTTCGATCTTGACAGGTTACCACCCCAGCTCCTACAATGAGCAGTTCTTC. Protein product: CASSSILTGYHPSSYNEQFF.

Many counts were recorded for this clonotype. The rearrangement uses TRBV6-2 or TRBV6-3 and TRBJ2-2, with D perhaps matching TRBD1 or TRBD2 (5 bases each). The CDR3 totals 16 residues. Germline V gene lookup returns CDR1 MNHEY and CDR2 SVGEGT. V lost 0 bases and J lost 1, with 9 bases in between. The CDR3 loop is CASSYSGRVNTGELFF. CDR3 nucleotide sequence: TGTGCCAGCAGTTACTCGGGGCGGGTGAACACCGGGGAGCTGTTTTTT.

For this clonotype: Germline is not matched at one junction end, which may reflect a read error. V is TRBV27 and J is TRBJ2-1; D is undetermined. Per the germline V gene, CDR1 is MNHEY and CDR2 is SMNVEV (reference sequence). The CDR3 is 12 residues long. CDR3 loop: CAGSPAYNEQFF. The CDR3 DNA follows: TGTGCCGGCAGTCCCGCCTACAATGAGCAGTTCTTC.

This clonotype was counted ten times or more. The chain carries TRBV5-6 and TRBJ1-2; no clear D gene. V was clipped by 4 bases and J by 8 bases, with 15 bases between them. Germline CDR1 and CDR2: SGHDT and YYEEEE. The CDR3 runs to 13 residues. This CDR3 reads CASSVQNPGGYTF. CDR3 sequence (DNA): TGTGCCAGCAGCGTGCAGAACCCTGGGGGCTACACCTTC.

This clonotype appeared many times. The chain couples TRBV20-1 to TRBJ2-3, with D unclear. The germline V gene has CDR1 DFQATT and CDR2 SNEGSKA (reference sequence). With 2 bases removed from V and 2 bases from J, the gap between germline ends came to 14 bases. The length of the CDR3 is 15 residues. This chain's CDR3 is CSARTTQILTDTQYF. For the CDR3, the DNA is TGCAGTGCTAGAACAACTCAGATCCTCACAGATACGCAGTATTTT.

This clonotype was detected ten times or more. The genes are TRBV10-3 and TRBJ1-3; D gene ambiguous. CDR3 length: 15 amino acids. Trimming took off 7 bases at V and 0 bases at J, with 13 bases between the two ends. The germline gives CDR1 ENHRY, CDR2 SYGVKD. DNA for the CDR3: TGTGCCATCACCGGGAGGCCGGGCTCTGGAAACACCATATATTTT. It codes for CAITGRPGSGNTIYF.

The chain joins TRBV14 to TRBJ2-1; 13 bases are a match to TRBD2. Looked up from germline, CDR1 is SGHDN and CDR2 is FVKESK. The V gene end was trimmed by 8 bases and the J gene end by 5 bases; junction bases not matched to a gene: 24. This CDR3 contains 21 residues. The CDR3 coding sequence is TGTGCCAGCTCACTTCTCTCGGGACTAGCGGGACTCACACTCGGGGACAATGAGCAGTTCTTC. Amino acids: CASSLLSGLAGLTLGDNEQFF.

The genes are TRBV7-6 and TRBJ1-5; D gene uncertain. Germline lookup yields CDR1 SGHVS and CDR2 FNYEAQ. This CDR3 is built from 17 residues. Deletions cut 6 bases from V and 5 bases from J, with 23 bases between. The CDR3 protein is CASRPPVGHPLDQPQHF. Written as DNA, the CDR3 is TGTGCCAGCAGACCCCCCGTTGGGCACCCCCTGGATCAGCCCCAGCATTTT.

This clonotype was observed a handful of times. Since a much larger clone is just one base distant, this may be a read error. The rearrangement joins TRBV5-6 to TRBJ1-2, with 7 nucleotides matching TRBD1. Germline CDR1 SGHDT, CDR2 YYEEEE. Trimming removed 2 bases from V and 7 bases from J; junction bases left unmatched: 11. The CDR3 spans 15 residues. The CDR3 sequence: CASSLRGPAESGYTF. In DNA, the CDR3 is TGTGCCAGCAGCTTAAGGGGGCCAGCGGAGTCTGGCTACACCTTC.

The rearrangement joins TRBV11-2 to TRBJ1-6, with D perhaps matching TRBD1 (5 bases). CDR1 and CDR2 (germline): SGHAT, FQNNGV. The CDR3 spans 14 residues. The V end lost 4 bases, the J end lost 8 bases, and 12 bases lay between the germline ends. The CDR3 region has the DNA TGTGCCAGCAGCTCAGGACTACAGGATTCACCCCTCCACTTT. Amino acids: CASSSGLQDSPLHF.

In the case of this clonotype: One end of the junction is discordant with germline, which a read error may explain. The DNA for the CDR3 is TGTGCCAGCAGCCGAGGCCTAGGTAGCACCAGGGAGCTGCTTTTT. Its translation: CASSRGLGSTRELLF. The chain joins TRBV7-2 to TRBJ2-2, with D tentatively TRBD1 or TRBD2 (5 bases each). The CDR3 extends over 15 amino acids. The V gene's germline CDR1 is SGHTA and CDR2 FQGNSA.

Many counts were recorded for this clonotype. The rearrangement joins TRBV19 to TRBJ1-5; TRBD1 aligns across 10 bases. The germline V gene has CDR1 LNHDA and CDR2 SQIVND (reference sequence). Trimming at V came to 4 bases and at J to 7 bases, leaving 7 bases not matched to a gene. The CDR3 length is 15 residues. The CDR3 DNA reads TGTGCCAGTAGTACCATGGACAGGGGGAGCCAGCCCCAGCATTTT. Residues: CASSTMDRGSQPQHF.

This clonotype showed up just a few times. The chain links TRBV6-2 or TRBV6-3 to TRBJ2-1; D remains unclear. Germline V gives CDR1 MNHEY, CDR2 SVGEGT. This CDR3 spans 14 amino acids. V was clipped by 5 bases and J by 5 bases, with 13 bases between them. DNA for the CDR3: TGTGCCAGCAGTCGGACCGGACGGAACAATGAGCAGTTCTTC. This codes for CASSRTGRNNEQFF.

The V and J genes are TRBV20-1 and TRBJ1-5; D gene unclear. This CDR3 comprises 15 residues. Germline V gene lookup returns CDR1 DFQATT and CDR2 SNEGSKA (reference sequence). Trimming left V 3 bases short and J 1 base short, with 13 bases between. In DNA form, the CDR3 reads TGCAGTGCTAGTAGTACGGGCGAGAGCAATCAGCCCCAGCATTTT. It encodes CSASSTGESNQPQHF.

At least ten counts were recorded for this clonotype. The V and J genes are TRBV20-1 and TRBJ2-3; TRBD2 is a possible D gene (6 bases). The V end was cut by 4 bases, the J end by 4 bases, with 12 bases between. Germline V lookup: CDR1 DFQATT, CDR2 SNEGSKA (reference sequence). The CDR3 is 13 residues long. The chain's CDR3 is CSANNPGADTQYF. Written as DNA, the CDR3 is TGCAGTGCTAACAACCCGGGGGCAGATACGCAGTATTTT.

This clonotype has a count of ten or more. The chain carries TRBV6-1 and TRBJ1-2, with a tentative D call TRBD1 (6 bases). Germline V gives CDR1 MNHNS, CDR2 SASEGT. CDR3 length: 14 residues. Trimming removed 5 bases from V and 0 bases from J, with 10 bases in between. CDR3 loop: CASSPRQANYGYTF. CDR3 bases: TGTGCCAGCAGTCCCCGACAGGCTAACTATGGCTACACCTTC.

This clonotype has ten or more counts. V is TRBV13 and J is TRBJ2-1; D unclear. There are 14 residues in the CDR3. V lost 8 bases, J lost 6 bases, and 17 bases lay in between. Per the germline V gene, CDR1 is PRHDT and CDR2 is FYEKMQ (reference sequence). The DNA of the CDR3 is TGTGCCAGCGCTCAGTCCGGGTCGGCCAATGAGCAGTTCTTC. Translation gives CASAQSGSANEQFF.

The CDR3 nucleotides read TGCAGTGCGCTCCCGGGACAGGGGGCGAGAGAGCAGTACTTC. Protein product: CSALPGQGAREQYF. This rearrangement joins TRBV20-1 to TRBJ2-7; 12 bases are a match to TRBD1. J lost 7 bases, V lost 6 bases, and 10 bases had no gene match. This CDR3 is built from 14 residues. Germline V gene sequence: CDR1 DFQATT, CDR2 SNEGSKA (reference sequence).

This clonotype was seen more than once but under ten times. This may stem from a read error, because a much larger clone lies one nucleotide away. The CDR3 does not end in the conserved phenylalanine or tryptophan, so this is likely a read error. CDR3 region: CASSQTGNGANVLTC. CDR3 DNA sequence: TGTGCCAGCAGCCAAACAGGGAATGGGGCCAACGTCCTGACTTGC. V is TRBV3-1 and J is TRBJ2-6; a weak D match, TRBD1 (6 bases). Germline V gives CDR1 LGHDT, CDR2 YNNKEL (reference sequence). The CDR3 runs 15 residues. V lost 2 bases and J lost 3, with 8 bases in between.

About this clonotype: A read error may explain this, as a much larger clone is one base away. The rearrangement joins TRBV6-2 or TRBV6-3 to TRBJ2-1; D is possibly TRBD1 or TRBD2 (5 bases each). The V gene's germline CDR1 is MNHEY and CDR2 SVGEGT. The CDR3 loop spans 13 amino acids. DNA for the CDR3: TGTACCAGCAACCGGGACGTCTTACATGAGCAGTTCTTC. Protein product: CTSNRDVLHEQFF.

This clonotype came up many times. V is TRBV15 and J is TRBJ1-5; D ambiguous. The V and J ends lost 5 bases and 0 bases respectively, with 11 bases between them. CDR1 and CDR2 from the germline V gene are LNHNV and YYDKDF (reference sequence). This CDR3 is built from 15 residues. This CDR3 is CATSQTDYSNQPQHF. The CDR3 coding sequence is TGTGCCACCAGCCAGACTGATTATAGCAATCAGCCCCAGCATTTT.